This TCR beta chain derives from a study of resident and recirculating memory T cells in vitiligo. Study overall: Samples were epidermis from two lesional and two nonlesional sites, plus PBMCs.

Notes on this clone: Its antigen is still unknown.

Profiling relied on immunoSEQ multiplex PCR, and the TCRdb table lists in-frame clones only, not all of them. This sample carries about 42,000 clones, 85% to 95% of them seen once, and the ten largest clones take roughly 4.7%. General study results and limits: Non-conserved TCRs across sites and patients suggested distinct clones per lesion. Vitiligo lesions lacked a unique dominant clone, and clonality varied.

Germline V gives CDR1 SGHRS, CDR2 YFSETQ. The CDR3 length is 15 residues. V was pared by 2 bases and J by 3 bases, with 7 bases of the junction left unmatched. Patients' lesions had not changed for the previous 6 months. Material: blood. This chain joins TRBV5-1 and TRBJ2-5; 7 bases line up with TRBD1. The receptor was isolated from a male donor with vitiligo. This CDR3 is CASSFGTALEETQYF. The CDR3 DNA reads as TGCGCCAGCAGCTTCGGGACAGCTCTAGAAGAGACCCAGTACTTC. The variable domain in full, completed from reference TRBV5-1 and TRBJ2-5, reads KAGVTQTPRYLIKTRGQQVTLSCSPISGHRSVSWYQQTPGQGLQFLFEYFSETQRNKGNFPGRFSGRQFSNSRSEMNVSTLELGDSALYLCASSFGTALEETQYFGPGTRLLVL.